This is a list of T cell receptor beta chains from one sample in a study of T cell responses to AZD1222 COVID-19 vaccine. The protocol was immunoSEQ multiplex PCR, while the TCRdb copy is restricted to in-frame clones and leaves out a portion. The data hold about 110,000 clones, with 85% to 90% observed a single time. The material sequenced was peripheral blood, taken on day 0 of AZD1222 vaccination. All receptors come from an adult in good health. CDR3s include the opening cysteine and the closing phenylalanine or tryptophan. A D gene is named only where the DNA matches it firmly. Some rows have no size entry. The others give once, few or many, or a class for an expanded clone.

cdr3_aa: CSVEVSGQVVGYTF; cdr3_nt: TGCAGCGTTGAGGTCTCAGGGCAGGTCGTTGGCTACACCTTC; v_call: TRBV29-1; clone_size: NA; j_call: TRBJ1-2; d_call: NA
cdr3_aa: CASSIVVALQETQYF; cdr3_nt: TGTGCCAGCAGCATAGTCGTTGCCCTCCAAGAGACCCAGTACTTC; v_call: TRBV7-2; clone_size: NA; j_call: TRBJ2-5; d_call: NA
cdr3_aa: CATSREGGGHGYTF; cdr3_nt: TGTGCCACCAGCAGAGAAGGGGGGGGCCATGGCTACACCTTC; v_call: TRBV15; clone_size: NA; j_call: TRBJ1-2; d_call: NA
cdr3_aa: CAWAYGVEETQYF; cdr3_nt: TGTGCCTGGGCGTACGGTGTAGAAGAGACCCAGTACTTC; v_call: TRBV30; clone_size: NA; j_call: TRBJ2-5; d_call: NA
cdr3_aa: CASSFPGTGGPYEQYF; cdr3_nt: TGTGCCAGCAGCTTCCCCGGGACAGGGGGGCCCTACGAGCAGTACTTC; v_call: TRBV7-2; clone_size: NA; j_call: TRBJ2-7; d_call: TRBD1
cdr3_aa: CASSVGRGNSPLHF; cdr3_nt: TGTGCCAGCTCGGTGGGCAGGGGAAATTCACCCCTCCACTTT; v_call: TRBV6-6; clone_size: NA; j_call: TRBJ1-6; d_call: NA
cdr3_aa: CASSLRDRGANEKLFF; cdr3_nt: TGTGCCAGCAGCTTAAGGGACAGGGGGGCAAATGAAAAACTGTTTTTT; v_call: TRBV5-4; clone_size: NA; j_call: TRBJ1-4; d_call: TRBD1
cdr3_aa: CSVGGRDGPGNTIYF; cdr3_nt: TGCAGCGTTGGGGGCCGGGACGGGCCGGGAAACACCATATATTTT; v_call: TRBV29-1; clone_size: few; j_call: TRBJ1-3; d_call: NA
cdr3_aa: CASNPGLATYEQYF; cdr3_nt: TGTGCCAGCAATCCGGGACTAGCGACCTACGAGCAGTACTTC; v_call: TRBV27; clone_size: NA; j_call: TRBJ2-7; d_call: TRBD2
cdr3_aa: CASSSERGDSYEQYF; cdr3_nt: TGCGCCAGCAGCTCCGAGCGGGGGGACTCCTACGAGCAGTACTTC; v_call: TRBV5-1; clone_size: NA; j_call: TRBJ2-7; d_call: TRBD2
cdr3_aa: CASIKRETQYF; cdr3_nt: TGTGCCAGCATAAAACGGGAGACCCAGTACTTC; v_call: TRBV12-3/TRBV12-4; clone_size: NA; j_call: TRBJ2-5; d_call: NA
cdr3_aa: CASSYRSRANYGYTF; cdr3_nt: TGTGCCAGTAGTTACCGCTCCAGAGCTAACTATGGCTACACCTTC; v_call: TRBV19; clone_size: NA; j_call: TRBJ1-2; d_call: NA
cdr3_aa: CASRDFWDSNTGELFF; cdr3_nt: TGTGCCAGCAGGGACTTCTGGGATTCGAACACCGGGGAGCTGTTTTTT; v_call: TRBV14; clone_size: once; j_call: TRBJ2-2; d_call: NA
cdr3_aa: CAGQQGGPFQETQYF; cdr3_nt: TGTGCCGGGCAACAGGGGGGACCCTTCCAAGAGACCCAGTACTTC; v_call: TRBV2; clone_size: NA; j_call: TRBJ2-5; d_call: TRBD1
cdr3_aa: CASSLAVLILTEAFF; cdr3_nt: TGTGCCAGCAGCTTAGCGGTGCTCATCCTAACTGAAGCTTTCTTT; v_call: TRBV11-1; clone_size: NA; j_call: TRBJ1-1; d_call: NA
cdr3_aa: CASSRTGGDQPQHF; cdr3_nt: TGCGCCAGCAGCCGGACAGGGGGGGATCAGCCCCAGCATTTT; v_call: TRBV5-1; clone_size: NA; j_call: TRBJ1-5; d_call: TRBD1
cdr3_aa: CASTVDRGDGYTF; cdr3_nt: TGTGCCAGCACCGTAGATAGGGGGGATGGCTACACCTTC; v_call: TRBV2; clone_size: NA; j_call: TRBJ1-2; d_call: NA
cdr3_aa: CASSSTEGQGRGGYTF; cdr3_nt: TGCGCCAGCAGCTCAACCGAGGGACAGGGGAGGGGTGGCTACACCTTC; v_call: TRBV4-1; clone_size: NA; j_call: TRBJ1-2; d_call: TRBD1
cdr3_aa: CASSFQPGSGNTIYF; cdr3_nt: TGTGCCAGCAGCTTTCAACCAGGCTCTGGAAACACCATATATTTT; v_call: TRBV11-2; clone_size: NA; j_call: TRBJ1-3; d_call: NA
cdr3_aa: CASSKDVDYGYTF; cdr3_nt: TGTGCCAGCAGCAAGGACGTTGACTATGGCTACACCTTC; v_call: TRBV11-2; clone_size: NA; j_call: TRBJ1-2; d_call: NA
cdr3_aa: CASSSRTAPGGQPQHF; cdr3_nt: TGTGCCAGTAGTTCCCGGACAGCGCCGGGGGGTCAGCCCCAGCATTTT; v_call: TRBV19; clone_size: many; j_call: TRBJ1-5; d_call: NA
cdr3_aa: CASSYGQGNYGYTF; cdr3_nt: TGTGCCAGCAGTTACGGACAGGGGAACTATGGCTACACCTTC; v_call: TRBV6-5; clone_size: NA; j_call: TRBJ1-2; d_call: TRBD1
cdr3_aa: CASSPGQGPPQHF; cdr3_nt: TGTGCCAGCAGCCCTGGACAGGGCCCGCCCCAGCATTTT; v_call: TRBV16; clone_size: NA; j_call: TRBJ1-5; d_call: TRBD1
cdr3_aa: CASSLGDIYGYTF; cdr3_nt: TGTGCCAGCAGCTTAGGTGATATCTATGGCTACACCTTC; v_call: TRBV7-8; clone_size: NA; j_call: TRBJ1-2; d_call: NA
cdr3_aa: CASYLRRQGARGSTEAFF; cdr3_nt: TGTGCCAGCTACCTCCGAAGACAGGGGGCGAGAGGAAGTACTGAAGCTTTCTTT; v_call: TRBV7-3; clone_size: NA; j_call: TRBJ1-1; d_call: TRBD1
cdr3_aa: CASSSRDRGRGETQYF; cdr3_nt: TGTGCCAGCAGCTCTCGGGACAGGGGAAGAGGAGAGACCCAGTACTTC; v_call: TRBV5-5; clone_size: NA; j_call: TRBJ2-5; d_call: TRBD1
cdr3_aa: CASSLESAYEQYF; cdr3_nt: TGCGCCAGCAGCTTGGAGTCAGCCTACGAGCAGTACTTC; v_call: TRBV5-1; clone_size: NA; j_call: TRBJ2-7; d_call: NA
cdr3_aa: CASSYRSSPNTEAFF; cdr3_nt: TGTGCCAGCAGTTACCGTAGCTCGCCGAACACTGAAGCTTTCTTT; v_call: TRBV6-5; clone_size: NA; j_call: TRBJ1-1; d_call: NA
cdr3_aa: CASSSSGTSGELFF; cdr3_nt: TGCGCCAGCAGCTCTTCAGGGACATCTGGGGAGCTGTTTTTT; v_call: TRBV5-1; clone_size: NA; j_call: TRBJ2-2; d_call: NA
cdr3_aa: CATSSGRPGNTIYF; cdr3_nt: TGTGCCACCAGCAGTGGACGGCCTGGAAACACCATATATTTT; v_call: TRBV15; clone_size: NA; j_call: TRBJ1-3; d_call: NA
cdr3_aa: CASSSYSGNTEAFF; cdr3_nt: TGTGCCAGCAGCTCATACAGCGGGAACACTGAAGCTTTCTTT; v_call: TRBV13; clone_size: NA; j_call: TRBJ1-1; d_call: NA
cdr3_aa: CASIIAGTDTEAFF; cdr3_nt: TGTGCCAGCATCATAGCGGGTACGGACACTGAAGCTTTCTTT; v_call: TRBV6-5; clone_size: NA; j_call: TRBJ1-1; d_call: NA
cdr3_aa: CASSSGLIHGYGYTF; cdr3_nt: TGTGCCAGCAGTTCGGGCCTCATCCATGGCTATGGCTACACCTTC; v_call: TRBV28; clone_size: few; j_call: TRBJ1-2; d_call: NA
cdr3_aa: CASSGQGDNQPQHF; cdr3_nt: TGTGCCAGCAGCGGACAGGGAGACAATCAGCCCCAGCATTTT; v_call: TRBV2; clone_size: few; j_call: TRBJ1-5; d_call: TRBD1
cdr3_aa: CASSTRTAYGYTF; cdr3_nt: TGTGCCAGCAGTACCCGGACAGCCTATGGCTACACCTTC; v_call: TRBV12-3/TRBV12-4; clone_size: NA; j_call: TRBJ1-2; d_call: NA
cdr3_aa: CASTYGGDQETQYF; cdr3_nt: TGTGCCAGCACCTACGGGGGGGATCAAGAGACCCAGTACTTC; v_call: TRBV3-1/TRBV3-2; clone_size: NA; j_call: TRBJ2-5; d_call: TRBD2
cdr3_aa: CASSGTGAILGQYF; cdr3_nt: TGTGCCAGCTCCGGGACAGGGGCAATTTTAGGGCAGTACTTC; v_call: TRBV27; clone_size: NA; j_call: TRBJ2-7; d_call: TRBD1
cdr3_aa: CASSWGFQETQYF; cdr3_nt: TGTGCCAGCAGTTGGGGGTTCCAAGAGACCCAGTACTTC; v_call: TRBV27; clone_size: NA; j_call: TRBJ2-5; d_call: NA
cdr3_aa: CASSSGGARYNEQFF; cdr3_nt: TGTGCCAGCAGTAGCGGGGGGGCTCGGTACAATGAGCAGTTCTTC; v_call: TRBV6-4; clone_size: NA; j_call: TRBJ2-1; d_call: TRBD2
cdr3_aa: CASSQDSQGLPSETQYF; cdr3_nt: TGTGCCAGCAGCCAAGATAGCCAGGGACTCCCTTCAGAGACCCAGTACTTC; v_call: TRBV14; clone_size: NA; j_call: TRBJ2-5; d_call: NA
cdr3_aa: CASSSQQGNSPLHF; cdr3_nt: TGTGCCAGCAGCTCCCAACAGGGGAATTCACCCCTCCACTTT; v_call: TRBV7-2; clone_size: NA; j_call: TRBJ1-6; d_call: TRBD1
cdr3_aa: CASSRLAADTQYF; cdr3_nt: TGTGCCAGCAGTCGACTAGCAGCAGATACGCAGTATTTT; v_call: TRBV27; clone_size: NA; j_call: TRBJ2-3; d_call: TRBD2
cdr3_aa: CASSEGDLGRNIQYF; cdr3_nt: TGTGCCAGCAGTGAAGGGGACCTGGGAAGAAACATTCAGTACTTC; v_call: TRBV6-1; clone_size: NA; j_call: TRBJ2-4; d_call: NA
cdr3_aa: CASSFGSGSPLHF; cdr3_nt: TGCGCCAGCAGCTTCGGAAGTGGGTCACCCCTCCACTTT; v_call: TRBV5-1; clone_size: few; j_call: TRBJ1-6; d_call: NA
cdr3_aa: CSAPGVAGVGDTQYF; cdr3_nt: TGCAGCGCTCCCGGGGTAGCGGGGGTGGGAGATACGCAGTATTTT; v_call: TRBV29-1; clone_size: NA; j_call: TRBJ2-3; d_call: TRBD2